The 8 T cell receptor beta chains reported below all come from one sample, sequenced in a study of cytomegalovirus exposure and HLA in healthy donors. The PCR employed 60 Vbeta primers together with 13 Jbeta primers. Here immunoSEQ multiplex PCR was the method, and the copy in TCRdb shows in-frame clones only, minus some. Here the sample spans fewer than 150,000 clones, roughly 77% being singletons. Sequencing was performed on PBMCs. Every receptor here comes from a man under 40 in good health and CMV-seronegative.

This chain uses TRBV19 with TRBJ1-2; 9 bases fit TRBD1. Germline trimming cut 1 base from V and 6 bases from J; bases unmatched to any gene: 6. The CDR3 has 15 residues. Per germline, CDR1 LNHDA and CDR2 SQIVND (reference sequence). DNA of the CDR3: TGTGCCAGTAGTATAGTCGGGACAGGGCTTGATGGCTACACCTTC. Translation: CASSIVGTGLDGYTF.

The chain recombines TRBV5-6 with TRBJ1-4; 10 nucleotides match TRBD1. Germline CDR1 SGHDT, CDR2 YYEEEE. This CDR3 has 17 amino acids. V dropped 0 bases and J dropped 7; count of bases not matched to a gene: 9. CDR3 sequence: CASSLAGTGEESEKLFF. The CDR3 DNA sequence: TGTGCCAGCAGCTTGGCCGGGACAGGGGAAGAAAGTGAAAAACTGTTTTTT.

This clone was seen more than once but under ten times. The chain combines TRBV6-1 with TRBJ2-7; 8 nucleotides line up with TRBD1. Germline CDR1 and CDR2: MNHNS and SASEGT. This CDR3 spans 14 amino acids. V shed 4 bases and J 0 bases; nucleotides not matched to a gene: 2. CDR3 bases: TGTGCCAGCAGTGTGACAGGGGACTCCTACGAGCAGTACTTC. Translated: CASSVTGDSYEQYF.

V and J are TRBV7-2 and TRBJ2-1; 9 bases fit TRBD2. CDR1 SGHTA and CDR2 FQGNSA come from the germline V gene. This CDR3 is 16 amino acids long. V lost 3 bases, J lost 0 bases, and 3 bases stayed unmatched. CDR3 coding DNA: TGTGCCAGCAGCTTGACTAGCGGAAACTCCTACAATGAGCAGTTCTTC. The encoded protein is CASSLTSGNSYNEQFF. Using reference TRBV7-2 and TRBJ2-1 for the parts outside the CDR3, the full variable domain is GAGVSQSPSNKVTEKGKDVELRCDPISGHTALYWYRQSLGQGLEFLIYFQGNSAPDKSGLPSDRFSAERTGGSVSTLTIQRTQQEDSAVYLCASSLTSGNSYNEQFFGPGTRLTVL.

V and J are TRBV27 and TRBJ2-6; D gene ambiguous. V lost 3 bases and J lost 1, with 16 bases in between. Per the germline V gene, CDR1 is MNHEY and CDR2 is SMNVEV (reference sequence). This CDR3 is built from 18 residues. DNA of the CDR3: TGTGCCAGCAGTTTCGAGGCAGTTAGGCGTTCTGGGGCCAACGTCCTGACTTTC. It specifies CASSFEAVRRSGANVLTF.

This clone turned up a few times. The chain uses TRBV18 and TRBJ2-3; a possible D gene is TRBD2 (5 bases). Germline CDR1 is KGHSH and CDR2 is LQKENI. CDR3 length: 18 amino acids. Trimming left V 0 bases short and J 0 bases short, with 16 bases between. CDR3 sequence (DNA): TGTGCCAGCTCACCACCGGTTCCAGCGGAGCCTAGCACAGATACGCAGTATTTT. This codes for CASSPPVPAEPSTDTQYF. The full variable domain, in which reference TRBV18 and TRBJ2-3 provide the parts outside the CDR3, is NAGVMQNPRHLVRRRGQEARLRCSPMKGHSHVYWYRQLPEEGLKFMVYLQKENIIDESGMPKERFSAEFPKEGPSILRIQQVVRGDSAAYFCASSPPVPAEPSTDTQYFGPGTRLTVL.

The CDR3: CASSFGGAETQYF. The CDR3 DNA follows: TGTGCCAGCAGTTTCGGCGGGGCAGAGACCCAGTACTTC. J is TRBJ2-5 and V is TRBV6-5, with D possibly TRBD2 on 6 matching bases. The CDR3 totals 13 residues. Germline CDR1 and CDR2: MNHEY and SVGAGI. The V end lost 4 bases, the J end lost 4 bases, and 10 bases lay between the germline ends.

The chain combines TRBV4-1 with TRBJ2-1, with 10 bases matching TRBD2. This CDR3 is 16 amino acids long. Unmatched junction bases numbered 8, after V lost 4 bases and J lost 5 bases. Germline CDR1 reads MGHRA; CDR2 reads YSYEKL. The CDR3 loop reads CASSLGVLAGHNEQFF. In DNA form, the CDR3 reads TGCGCCAGCAGCCTGGGGGTACTAGCGGGGCACAATGAGCAGTTCTTC.